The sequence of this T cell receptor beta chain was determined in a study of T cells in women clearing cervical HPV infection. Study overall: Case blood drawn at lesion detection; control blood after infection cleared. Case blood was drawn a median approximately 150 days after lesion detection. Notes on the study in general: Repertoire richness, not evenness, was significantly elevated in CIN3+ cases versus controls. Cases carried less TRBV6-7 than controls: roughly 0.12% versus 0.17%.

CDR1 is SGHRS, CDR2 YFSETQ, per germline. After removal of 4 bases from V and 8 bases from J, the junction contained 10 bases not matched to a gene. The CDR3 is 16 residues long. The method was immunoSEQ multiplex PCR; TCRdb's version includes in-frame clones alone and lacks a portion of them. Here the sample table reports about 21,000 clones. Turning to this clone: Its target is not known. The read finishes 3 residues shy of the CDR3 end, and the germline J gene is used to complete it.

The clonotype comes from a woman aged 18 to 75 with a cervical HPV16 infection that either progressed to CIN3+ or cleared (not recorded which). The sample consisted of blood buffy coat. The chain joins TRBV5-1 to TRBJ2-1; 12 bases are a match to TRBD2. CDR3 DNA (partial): TGCGCCAGCAGCCCTGGCCTAGCGGGAGGGGTTCATGAG. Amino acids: CASSPGLAGGVHE. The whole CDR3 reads CASSPGLAGGVHEQFF.